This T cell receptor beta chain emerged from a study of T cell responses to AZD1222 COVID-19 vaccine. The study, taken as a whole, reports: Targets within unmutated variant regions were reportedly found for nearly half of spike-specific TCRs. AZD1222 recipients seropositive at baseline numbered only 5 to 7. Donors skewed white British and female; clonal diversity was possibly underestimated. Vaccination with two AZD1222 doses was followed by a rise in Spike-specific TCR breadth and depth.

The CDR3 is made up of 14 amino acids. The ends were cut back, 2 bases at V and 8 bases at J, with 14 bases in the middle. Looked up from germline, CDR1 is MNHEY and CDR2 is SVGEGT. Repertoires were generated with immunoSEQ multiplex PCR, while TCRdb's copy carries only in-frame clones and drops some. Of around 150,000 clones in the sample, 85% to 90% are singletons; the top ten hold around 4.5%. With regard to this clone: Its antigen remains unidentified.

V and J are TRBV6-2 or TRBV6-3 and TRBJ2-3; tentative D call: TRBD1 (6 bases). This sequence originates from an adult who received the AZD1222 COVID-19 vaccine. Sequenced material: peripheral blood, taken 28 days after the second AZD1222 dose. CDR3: CASSYTGRAITQYF. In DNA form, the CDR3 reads TGTGCCAGCAGTTACACAGGGCGCGCTATTACGCAGTATTTT.